A single sample is the source of the 14 T cell receptor beta chains below, sequenced in a study of cytomegalovirus exposure and HLA in healthy donors. Researchers ran the PCR with 60 Vbeta and 13 Jbeta primers. The data were produced by immunoSEQ multiplex PCR, yet TCRdb's version contains in-frame clones alone and is incomplete. Altogether 20,000 to 30,000 clones are present, roughly 79% being singletons, with the ten largest covering 4% to 5.5%. Source material: PBMCs. The source of these receptors is a male donor in good health and CMV-seronegative.

The chain employs TRBV27 and TRBJ2-1, with D tentatively TRBD2 (5 bases). Germline assignment: CDR1 MNHEY and CDR2 SMNVEV (reference sequence). CDR3 size: 13 residues. Trimming shortened V by 0 bases and J by 8 bases, and 8 bases separated the two germline ends. The CDR3 coding sequence is TGTGCCAGCAGTTTATCGCGGGTAGATGAGCAGTTCTTC. The encoded protein is CASSLSRVDEQFF.

The rearrangement joins TRBV7-6 to TRBJ2-3, with D possibly being TRBD1 (6 bases). CDR1 is SGHVS and CDR2 is FNYEAQ in the germline V gene. V dropped 4 bases and J dropped 2 bases, with 16 bases sitting between them. This CDR3 has 16 residues. The CDR3 sequence is CASSWGHSTPTDTQYF. The CDR3 nucleotides are TGTGCCAGCAGCTGGGGACATTCAACGCCCACAGATACGCAGTATTTT.

The chain carries TRBV2 and TRBJ2-1; 8 bases fit TRBD1. Unmatched junction bases numbered 3, after V lost 1 base and J lost 4 bases. This CDR3 has 15 amino acids. Germline CDR1 and CDR2: SNHLY and FYNNEI. The CDR3 DNA sequence: TGTGCCAGCAGTGAAGGGACAGGGATTTACAATGAGCAGTTCTTC. This sequence encodes CASSEGTGIYNEQFF.

The chain recombines TRBV19 with TRBJ2-5; TRBD2 matches at 7 bases. V lost 5 bases, J lost 0 bases, and 9 bases stayed unmatched. The CDR3 covers 16 residues. CDR1 LNHDA and CDR2 SQIVND come from the germline V gene (reference sequence). The CDR3 sequence is CASSPGTTTYQETQYF. In DNA, the CDR3 is TGTGCCAGTAGTCCAGGGACTACTACTTACCAAGAGACCCAGTACTTC. The full variable domain, completed using reference TRBV19 and TRBJ2-5, is DGGITQSPKYLFRKEGQNVTLSCEQNLNHDAMYWYRQDPGQGLRLIYYSQIVNDFQKGDIAEGYSVSREKKESFPLTVTSAQKNPTAFYLCASSPGTTTYQETQYFGPGTRLLVL.

In its sample, this clone was seen a few times. V and J are TRBV10-3 and TRBJ2-7; tentative D call: TRBD1 (5 bases). The V end was cut by 4 bases, the J end by 0 bases, with 13 bases between. From germline, CDR1 is ENHRY and CDR2 SYGVKD. This CDR3 is 15 amino acids long. CDR3 nucleotide sequence: TGTGCCATCAGTGTTTTGACAGAGAACTCCTACGAGCAGTACTTC. It specifies CAISVLTENSYEQYF.

The chain recombines TRBV9 with TRBJ2-2; 11 nucleotides agree with TRBD2. The V gene end was trimmed by 2 bases and the J gene end by 1 base; junction bases not matched to a gene: 4. Per germline, CDR1 SGDLS and CDR2 YYNGEE. The CDR3 totals 17 residues. The CDR3 is CASSVSLAGGNTGELFF. CDR3 bases: TGTGCCAGCAGCGTCTCGCTAGCGGGGGGGAACACCGGGGAGCTGTTTTTT.

This chain joins TRBV4-3 and TRBJ2-3; D is perhaps TRBD1 (5 bases). Germline assignment: CDR1 LGHNA and CDR2 YSLEER. Trimming pared 0 bases from V and 1 base from J, leaving 11 bases between. This CDR3 has 16 residues. DNA for the CDR3: TGCGCCAGCAGCCAAGAAATGCAGGGCGGCACAGATACGCAGTATTTT. Amino acid sequence: CASSQEMQGGTDTQYF.

With regard to this clone: At one boundary the junction diverges from the germline segment, which might be a read error. The V gene is TRBV5-1, the J gene TRBJ2-3, with a possible D match to TRBD2 (5 bases). The CDR3 extends over 15 amino acids. Germline V gene lookup returns CDR1 SGHRS and CDR2 YFSETQ. The CDR3 loop reads CASRLTPSSTDTQYF. In DNA, the CDR3 is TGCGCCAGCAGACTGACGCCGTCTAGCACGGATACGCAGTATTTT.

This clone was counted between two and nine times. J is TRBJ2-1 and V is TRBV7-3; 8 bases line up with TRBD1. V shed 2 bases, J shed 10 bases, and the junction held 7 bases outside the gene matches. Germline V gene lookup returns CDR1 SGHTA and CDR2 FQGTGA. The CDR3 runs 14 residues. This CDR3 is CASSLHQGAREQFF. CDR3 nucleotides: TGTGCCAGCAGCTTACATCAGGGGGCTCGAGAGCAGTTCTTC. The whole variable domain, remainder taken from reference TRBV7-3 and TRBJ2-1, is GAGVSQTPSNKVTEKGKYVELRCDPISGHTALYWYRQSLGQGPEFLIYFQGTGAADDSGLPNDRFFAVRPEGSVSTLKIQRTERGDSAVYLCASSLHQGAREQFFGPGTRLTVL.

This clone was recorded a few times. The genes are TRBV11-2 and TRBJ2-7, with TRBD1 matching 10 bases. The CDR3 extends over 14 amino acids. CDR1 is SGHAT and CDR2 is FQNNGV in the germline V gene. V lost 4 bases to trimming and J lost 3 bases; unmatched junction nucleotides: 3. The CDR3 sequence is CASSYRTGGYEQYF. In nucleotides, the CDR3 is TGTGCCAGCAGCTACCGGACAGGGGGCTACGAGCAGTACTTC.

The chain is built from TRBV2 and TRBJ1-4, with 7 positions matching TRBD1. This CDR3 is 15 amino acids long. Per germline, CDR1 SNHLY and CDR2 FYNNEI. J gave up 4 bases and V 3 bases, and 5 bases lay outside the gene matches. CDR3 in DNA: TGTGCCAGCAGTGAGGGACAGAAAATTAATGAAAAACTGTTTTTT. Translated: CASSEGQKINEKLFF.

The chain has TRBV9 and TRBJ2-6; TRBD2 matches at 10 bases. Losses at the gene ends were 1 base for V and 4 bases for J; bases not matched to a gene: 8. The germline V gene has CDR1 SGDLS and CDR2 YYNGEE. CDR3 size: 18 residues. This CDR3 reads CASSVTSGKRRGANVLTF. The CDR3 nucleotides are TGTGCCAGCAGCGTAACTAGCGGGAAAAGGAGAGGGGCCAACGTCCTGACTTTC.

The V call is TRBV19, the J call TRBJ2-3; the D gene is possibly TRBD2 (7 bases). The germline CDR1 and CDR2 sequences are LNHDA and SQIVND (reference sequence). Trimming pared 11 bases from V and 5 bases from J, leaving 20 bases between. This CDR3 has 14 amino acids. The CDR3, as DNA: TGTGCCTCGGTGGGGGCGGGAGCGGAAGATACGCAGTATTTT. It translates to CASVGAGAEDTQYF.

The rearrangement uses TRBV7-2 and TRBJ2-5, with a weak D call TRBD1 (5 bases). Germline CDR1 reads SGHTA; CDR2 reads FQGNSA. This CDR3 region has 13 residues. The germline V and J ends were trimmed by 6 bases and 4 bases, with 12 bases remaining between them. CDR3 nucleotides: TGTGCCAGCAGTCGGCAGGGCGTAGAGACCCAGTACTTC. The encoded protein is CASSRQGVETQYF.